This TCR beta chain was sequenced in a study of blood T cell repertoires in COVID-19. Study as a whole: T cells, B-cell-depleted T cells, or PBMCs supplied cDNA or gDNA.

Trimming shortened V by 2 bases and J by 5 bases, and 12 bases separated the two germline ends. CDR1 is LGHDT, CDR2 YNNKEL, per germline (reference sequence). CDR3 length equals 14 residues. Per the original methods: Cell counts per sample came from amplifying reference gene primers. Sequencing was performed with immunoSEQ multiplex PCR; in TCRdb, only in-frame clones are kept and a portion is missing. The V and J calls and the clone size are those of that table, but D and trimming were determined from the DNA. The sample lists some 150,000 clones; 70% to 80% were seen once. This clone was observed a handful of times.

V and J are TRBV3-1 (or the pseudogene TRBV3-2) and TRBJ2-5; possible D gene TRBD1, 6 bases. Specimen: peripheral blood. The receptor comes from an elderly woman with active or convalescent COVID-19. The CDR3 DNA follows: TGTGCCAGCAGCCAACGTCAGGGGCAGGAGACCCAGTACTTC. This gives the protein CASSQRQGQETQYF.